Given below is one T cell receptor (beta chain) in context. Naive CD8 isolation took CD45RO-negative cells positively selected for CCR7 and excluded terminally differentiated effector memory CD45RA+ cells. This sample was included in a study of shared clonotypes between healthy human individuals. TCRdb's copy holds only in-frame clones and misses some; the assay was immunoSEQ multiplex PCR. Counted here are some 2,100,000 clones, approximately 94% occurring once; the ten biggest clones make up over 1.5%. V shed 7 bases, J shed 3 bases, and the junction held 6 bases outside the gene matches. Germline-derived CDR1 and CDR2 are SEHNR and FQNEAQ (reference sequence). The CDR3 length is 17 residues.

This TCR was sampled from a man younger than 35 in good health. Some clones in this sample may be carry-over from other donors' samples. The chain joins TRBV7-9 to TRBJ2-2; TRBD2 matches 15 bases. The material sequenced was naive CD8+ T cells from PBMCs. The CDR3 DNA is TGTGCCAGCATCGGGGGACTAGCGGGAGGTGACACCGGGGAGCTGTTTTTT. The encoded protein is CASIGGLAGGDTGELFF.